This TCR beta chain was documented in a study of T cell repertoires in cytomegalovirus infection. Via MiXCR, TCRdb re-called the reads, giving one row per CDR3 protein. The table records roughly 230,000 distinct CDR3 sequences, about a sixth of them present only once. V was shortened by 8 bases and J by 1 base, with 18 bases between the two germline ends. Germline CDR1 reads MNHEY; CDR2 reads SMNVEV (reference sequence). This CDR3 is 15 amino acids long. Sequencing was carried out using CD8+ T cells from PBMCs. The chain couples TRBV27 to TRBJ2-7, with D tentatively TRBD1 (6 bases). The clonotype was recovered from a human donor in good health (CMV status not recorded). Some clones in this sample may be carry-over from other donors' samples. CDR3 residues: CASGSRGYRSYEQYF. CDR3 bases: TGTGCCAGCGGGAGCAGGGGATATCGGTCCTACGAGCAGTACTTC.